This entry describes one T cell receptor (beta chain). Its antigen is still unknown. Clones were read by immunoSEQ multiplex PCR, and TCRdb kept only the in-frame ones, dropping some. The table lists about 16,000 clones, 90% of them singletons. This record comes from a study of T cell clonotyping in hematopoietic cell transplantation. Per the germline V gene, CDR1 is SGDLS and CDR2 is YYNGEE. Trimming took off 0 bases at V and 4 bases at J, with 2 bases between the two ends. The length of the CDR3 is 11 residues. Findings and caveats of the study: At the given depth, recipient repertoires were over 95% de novo clonotypes. After transplant, recipient diversity fell while pathologically expanded clonotypes grew through day 180.

V usage is TRBV9 and J usage is TRBJ2-7; D call uncertain. Source material: peripheral blood mononuclear cells. The source is a man aged 45-65 years in good health. Some clones in this sample may be carry-over from other donors' samples. The CDR3 region has the DNA TGTGCCAGCAGCGTAGGGTACGAGCAGTACTTC. Protein: CASSVGYEQYF.